This TCR beta chain was recovered during a study of T cells expressing NK-cell markers. Study-level information: Most of the eight sequenced donors were HCMV-seropositive; one was seronegative.

TCRdb re-called the 5' RACE reads and shows each CDR3 protein once, DNA omitted. The data show some 150,000 distinct CDR3 sequences, and the top ten clones hold approximately 12%. The germline CDR1 and CDR2 sequences are MNHNS and SASEGT. The length of the CDR3 is 16 residues. The sequence came from a man younger than 35 in good health. Sequenced input: blood T cells: a sorted CD56 or NKG2C T cell subset, CD4+ or CD8+ T cells, or bulk PBMC T cells (not recorded which). J is TRBJ2-2 and V is TRBV6-1; the D call from TCRdb, TRBD1, cannot be confirmed without DNA. The chain's CDR3 is CASSERQDKNTGELFF.